Shown below are 14 T cell receptor beta chains from a single sample sequenced in a study of somatic mutations in T cells in chronic GVHD. Libraries were prepared by immunoSEQ multiplex PCR; TCRdb keeps only in-frame clonotypes and omits some of them. The sample contains some 13,000 clones, around 80% of which appear only once. Specimen: Vbeta20-negative CD4+ T cells from blood. These receptors were taken from a male patient between 50 and 60 years old with chronic graft-versus-host disease. Part of the T cell pool may stem from the graft donor.

This clone was seen a single time. This sequence joins TRBV5-5 and TRBJ1-5; D is undetermined. Trimming left V 4 bases short and J 2 bases short, with 19 bases between. This CDR3 contains 17 residues. Per germline, CDR1 SGHKS and CDR2 YYEKEE (reference sequence). DNA for the CDR3: TGTGCCAGCAGCCCGGAGGGAGTGACGCGAGGCAATCAGCCCCAGCATTTT. Protein: CASSPEGVTRGNQPQHF.

V gene TRBV7-9 combines with J gene TRBJ2-1, with 11 nucleotides matching TRBD2. The CDR3 has 17 amino acids. Germline trimming cut 2 bases from V and 8 bases from J; bases unmatched to any gene: 11. CDR1 is SEHNR and CDR2 is FQNEAQ in the germline V gene (reference sequence). In DNA, the CDR3 is TGTGCCAGCAGCTTATTGGTAGCGGGAGGGCCGGTGGATGAGCAGTTCTTC. The encoded protein is CASSLLVAGGPVDEQFF.

This clone was recorded only once. J is TRBJ1-1 and V is TRBV15; possible D gene TRBD1, 6 bases. V was shortened by 2 bases and J by 8 bases, with 9 bases between the two germline ends. Germline V gene data show CDR1 as LNHNV and CDR2 as YYDKDF (reference sequence). The length of the CDR3 is 12 residues. The CDR3 nucleotides read TGTGCCACCAGCAGACAGACAGGAGAAGCTTTCTTT. Translating gives CATSRQTGEAFF.

The V call is TRBV18, the J call TRBJ2-5; D gene uncertain. The CDR3 consists of 12 residues. Germline values: CDR1 KGHSH, CDR2 LQKENI. Trimming removed 3 bases at V and 2 bases at J, with 4 bases between. The CDR3 loop is CASSPEQETQYF. The CDR3 bases are TGTGCCAGCTCACCGGAGCAAGAGACCCAGTACTTC.

The gene calls are TRBV5-4 and TRBJ2-2; the match to TRBD1 covers 7 bases. The CDR3 totals 16 residues. Germline trimming cut 5 bases from V and 5 bases from J; bases unmatched to any gene: 12. CDR1 SGHNT and CDR2 YYREEE come from the germline V gene (reference sequence). The DNA of the CDR3 is TGTGCCAGCAGTTCCCCGGGACAGAGCCGGACCGGGGAGCTGTTTTTT. This encodes CASSSPGQSRTGELFF.

The chain carries TRBV6-5 and TRBJ2-1; 12 bases are a match to TRBD2. The CDR3 has 15 residues. Losses at the gene ends were 6 bases for V and 9 bases for J; bases not matched to a gene: 9. Germline assignment: CDR1 MNHEY and CDR2 SVGAGI. The CDR3 sequence is CASSLGLAGFGEQFF. In DNA form, the CDR3 reads TGTGCCAGCAGCCTTGGACTAGCGGGATTCGGTGAGCAGTTCTTC.

This clone was found a few times. This sequence joins TRBV29-1 and TRBJ1-1, with 8 nucleotides matching TRBD1. Germline lookup yields CDR1 SQVTM and CDR2 ANQGSEA. This CDR3 comprises 13 residues. The junction had 4 bases not matched to a gene; V was cut back by 3 bases and J by 4 bases. The CDR3 DNA is TGCAGCGTTGAGACAGGGGTGCGCACTGAAGCTTTCTTT. Translating gives CSVETGVRTEAFF.

This clone appeared a few times. V is TRBV18 and J is TRBJ2-5; D call uncertain. This CDR3 has 12 residues. V lost 2 bases to trimming and J lost 3 bases, with 4 bases between them. Germline V gives CDR1 KGHSH, CDR2 LQKENI. The CDR3 coding sequence is TGTGCCAGCTCACCATCGGAAGAGACCCAGTACTTC. It specifies CASSPSEETQYF.

The J gene is TRBJ1-1, the V gene TRBV5-6; the match to TRBD1 covers 8 bases. Germline lookup yields CDR1 SGHDT and CDR2 YYEEEE. V trimming: 4 bases; J trimming: 5 bases; junction bases outside the gene matches: 7. This CDR3 is built from 14 residues. As DNA, the CDR3 is TGTGCCAGCAGCCCACCCAGGGGGCGGACTGAAGCTTTCTTT. It yields the protein CASSPPRGRTEAFF. The whole variable domain, remainder taken from reference TRBV5-6 and TRBJ1-1, is DAGVTQSPTHLIKTRGQQVTLRCSPKSGHDTVSWYQQALGQGPQFIFQYYEEEERQRGNFPDRFSGHQFPNYSSELNVNALLLGDSALYLCASSPPRGRTEAFFGQGTRLTVV.

The rearrangement joins TRBV6-1 to TRBJ1-1, with D perhaps TRBD1 (5 bases). Trimming cost V 4 bases and J 1 base, with 7 bases left between them. From germline, CDR1 is MNHNS and CDR2 SASEGT. The length of the CDR3 is 13 residues. CDR3 nucleotides: TGTGCCAGCAGTGGGGGCAAGAACACTGAAGCTTTCTTT. The encoded protein is CASSGGKNTEAFF.

This chain uses TRBV19 with TRBJ1-3, with 7 nucleotides matching TRBD1. The J segment lost 4 bases and the V segment lost 3 bases, leaving 6 bases of the junction unmatched. Germline CDR1 and CDR2: LNHDA and SQIVND (reference sequence). The CDR3 contains 15 residues. CDR3 nucleotide sequence: TGTGCCAGTAGTATGGCGAGGACAGGCGGAAACACCATATATTTT. It is translated as CASSMARTGGNTIYF.

This clone showed up just a few times. The rearrangement joins TRBV11-2 to TRBJ2-1; 8 bases fit TRBD2. Losses at the gene ends were 5 bases for V and 1 base for J; bases not matched to a gene: 4. The germline V gene has CDR1 SGHAT and CDR2 FQNNGV. There are 15 residues in the CDR3. The CDR3 spells CASSRIAGSYNEQFF. CDR3 DNA: TGTGCCAGCAGCAGAATAGCGGGATCCTACAATGAGCAGTTCTTC.

V and J are TRBV7-2 and TRBJ2-7, with D perhaps matching TRBD2 (6 bases). This CDR3 spans 13 amino acids. Germline assignment: CDR1 SGHTA and CDR2 FQGNSA. V was clipped by 4 bases and J by 2 bases, with 9 bases between them. The CDR3 sequence is CASSYGLPYEQYF. DNA for the CDR3: TGTGCCAGCAGCTACGGACTACCCTACGAGCAGTACTTC.

The chain has TRBV12-5 and TRBJ2-7, with D perhaps matching TRBD1 (5 bases). The CDR3 is 11 amino acids. V shed 5 bases and J shed 4 bases, with 6 bases lying between them. Germline loops: CDR1 LGHNT, CDR2 FRNRAP. The CDR3 nucleotides read TGTGCTAGTGGTCCAGGGTACGAGCAGTACTTC. It encodes CASGPGYEQYF.